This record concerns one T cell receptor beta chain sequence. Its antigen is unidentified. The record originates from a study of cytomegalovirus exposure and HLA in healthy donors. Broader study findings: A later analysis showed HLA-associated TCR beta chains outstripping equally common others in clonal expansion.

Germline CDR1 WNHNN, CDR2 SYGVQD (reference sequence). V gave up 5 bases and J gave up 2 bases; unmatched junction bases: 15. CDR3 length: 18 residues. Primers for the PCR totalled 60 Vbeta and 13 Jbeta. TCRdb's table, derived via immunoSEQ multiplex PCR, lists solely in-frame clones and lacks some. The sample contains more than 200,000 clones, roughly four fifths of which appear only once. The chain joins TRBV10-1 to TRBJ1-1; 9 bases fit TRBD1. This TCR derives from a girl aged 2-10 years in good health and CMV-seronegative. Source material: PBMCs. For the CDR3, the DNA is TGCGCCAGCAGTAAAAACATTCCGGGACAGGGAGGAAACACTGAAGCTTTCTTT. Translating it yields CASSKNIPGQGGNTEAFF.